One and the same sample provided the 20 T cell receptor beta chains below, sequenced in a study of cytomegalovirus exposure and HLA in healthy donors (dated by TCRdb to the late 2010s). The library was generated by the immunoSEQ multiplex PCR assay. A mixture of 60 forward primers for TCR Vbeta segments and 13 reverse primers for TCR Jbeta segments was used in the multiplex PCR. The table comes from immuneACCESS by way of TCRdb, which keeps in-frame sequences with V and J called. Part of the clones is missing from these tables; in studies checked, under half for an unresolved V gene and the rest for unknown reasons. The sample contains 120,000 or so clones, around 75% of them found a single time. Jointly, the top ten make up roughly 10% of the sample. The sequenced sample consisted of PBMCs. Every receptor here comes from a woman in her forties or fifties in good health and CMV-seropositive.

This clone occurred once. The chain joins TRBV7-9 to TRBJ1-2; no clear D gene. The CDR3 is made up of 15 amino acids. V shed 5 bases and J shed 4 bases, with 17 bases lying between them. Per germline, CDR1 SEHNR and CDR2 FQNEAQ (reference sequence). CDR3 DNA: TGTGCCAGCAGCCCCCTGCCCGTAAGCGGCTATGGCTACACCTTC. Residues: CASSPLPVSGYGYTF.

The chain combines TRBV4-1 with TRBJ2-1, with 7 bases lining up with TRBD2. With V trimmed by 4 bases and J by 4 bases, 4 bases remained unmatched. The length of the CDR3 is 14 residues. Germline CDR1 and CDR2: MGHRA and YSYEKL. CDR3 in amino acids: CASSRAGLYNEQFF. The CDR3 DNA is TGCGCCAGCAGCCGAGCGGGGCTTTACAATGAGCAGTTCTTC.

This clone was seen a handful of times. The chain has TRBV30 and TRBJ1-5, with D unclear. Between the trimmed V and J ends, which lost 0 bases and 5 bases, there was a span of 8 bases. The CDR3 has 13 residues. CDR1 and CDR2 (germline): GTSNPN, SVGIG (reference sequence). The CDR3 sequence: CAWSVREDQPQHF. The CDR3 DNA reads as TGTGCCTGGAGTGTCCGAGAAGATCAGCCCCAGCATTTT.

This clone was seen many times. The gene calls are TRBV4-3 and TRBJ1-5; D not certain. Trimming stripped 1 base from V and 1 base from J, with 5 bases between. Per the germline V gene, CDR1 is LGHNA and CDR2 is YSLEER. This CDR3 contains 14 residues. This CDR3 reads CASSQARSNQPQHF. CDR3 nucleotides: TGCGCCAGCAGCCAAGCCCGGAGCAATCAGCCCCAGCATTTT.

The chain is built from TRBV7-9 and TRBJ1-2; D not certain. The CDR3 is made up of 13 amino acids. Germline V gives CDR1 SEHNR, CDR2 FQNEAQ (reference sequence). V was cut by 0 bases and J by 5 bases, with 7 bases left in between. The DNA of the CDR3 is TGTGCCAGCAGCTTAGCAGTAGAATATGGCTACACCTTC. Its translation is CASSLAVEYGYTF.

This clone has more than one count but fewer than ten. The chain carries TRBV6-1 and TRBJ1-2; 10 nucleotides agree with TRBD1. Trimming cost V 2 bases and J 8 bases; bases outside gene matches: 8. CDR1 is MNHNS, CDR2 SASEGT, per germline. The CDR3 totals 15 residues. CDR3 sequence reads: CASSEWGQGTSGYTF. The CDR3 bases are TGTGCCAGCAGTGAATGGGGACAGGGGACCTCGGGCTACACCTTC.

This chain links TRBV7-9 with TRBJ2-7; 8 nucleotides line up with TRBD1. Germline CDR1 reads SEHNR; CDR2 reads FQNEAQ (reference sequence). The CDR3 contains 13 residues. The V and J ends lost 4 bases and 9 bases, in that order; junction bases with no gene match: 8. CDR3 amino acids: CASSSDREIRQYF. CDR3 nucleotides: TGTGCCAGCAGCTCGGACAGGGAGATAAGGCAGTACTTC.

The CDR3 here is CATSRGRNEKLFF. CDR3 DNA sequence: TGTGCCACCAGCAGGGGGCGAAATGAAAAACTGTTTTTT. J is TRBJ1-4 and V is TRBV15, with D maybe TRBD1 (5 bases). CDR3 length equals 13 residues. V lost 3 bases and J 5 bases, leaving 7 bases between the germline ends. Germline V gene lookup returns CDR1 LNHNV and CDR2 YYDKDF (reference sequence).

The chain links TRBV18 to TRBJ2-1, with 8 nucleotides matching TRBD1. The germline gives CDR1 KGHSH, CDR2 LQKENI. The CDR3 has 14 amino acids. Trimming cost V 3 bases and J 5 bases; bases outside gene matches: 3. CDR3 sequence reads: CASSPNRGDNEQFF. CDR3 sequence (DNA): TGTGCCAGCTCACCGAACAGGGGGGACAATGAGCAGTTCTTC.

This clone was counted between two and nine times. The rearrangement joins TRBV5-1 to TRBJ2-1; 9 nucleotides match TRBD2. This CDR3 spans 15 amino acids. The junction had 4 bases not matched to a gene; V was cut back by 2 bases and J by 4 bases. Looked up from germline, CDR1 is SGHRS and CDR2 is YFSETQ. CDR3 amino acids: CASSFASGTYNEQFF. The DNA for the CDR3 is TGCGCCAGCAGCTTCGCTAGCGGGACATACAATGAGCAGTTCTTC.

Remarks on this clone: Other DNA sequences in this specimen translate into the identical CDR3. J is TRBJ1-3 and V is TRBV30, with D perhaps TRBD1 (5 bases). Germline lookup yields CDR1 GTSNPN and CDR2 SVGIG (reference sequence). Trimming stripped 0 bases from V and 8 bases from J, with 8 bases between. The CDR3 is made up of 12 amino acids. The CDR3 DNA sequence: TGTGCCTGGAGTGTCAGGGCCGACACCATATATTTT. Its protein product is CAWSVRADTIYF.

This clone was seen a single time. The chain joins TRBV7-8 to TRBJ1-1; 7 bases align to TRBD1. CDR3 length: 16 residues. CDR1 is SGHVS, CDR2 FQNEAQ, per germline. V dropped 4 bases and J dropped 2; count of bases not matched to a gene: 10. CDR3 in DNA: TGTGCCAGCAGCTCGCCGCCCCGGACAGGCAACACTGAAGCTTTCTTT. Amino acid sequence: CASSSPPRTGNTEAFF.

On this clone itself: The germline gene is not matched at one end of the junction; a read error may be the cause. The chain is built from TRBV7-7 and TRBJ2-5; possibly TRBD1 for D (6 bases). Germline lookup yields CDR1 SSHAT and CDR2 FNYEAQ (reference sequence). CDR3 length: 14 amino acids. CDR3 nucleotide sequence: TGTGCTAGCAGCTCAGGGACAAGCCAAGAGACCCAGTACTTC. It encodes CASSSGTSQETQYF.

The CDR3 DNA follows: TGTGCCAGCAGCCACCCGGGACAGAACAATGAGCAGTTCTTC. This encodes CASSHPGQNNEQFF. This chain links TRBV4-2 with TRBJ2-1; 7 nucleotides line up with TRBD1. Germline lookup yields CDR1 LGHNA and CDR2 YNFKEQ. The CDR3 sequence is 14 residues long. V shed 3 bases, J shed 5 bases, and the junction held 4 bases outside the gene matches.

To note about this clone: This likely traces to a read error, being one base from a far larger clone. V is TRBV2 and J is TRBJ2-3, with a tentative D call TRBD2 (6 bases). V lost 7 bases to trimming and J lost 1 base, with 9 bases between them. The CDR3 is made up of 13 amino acids. CDR1 is SNHLY and CDR2 is FYNNEI in the germline V gene. The DNA of the CDR3 is TGTGCCAGCAAGGCTAGCGGCACAGATACGCAGTATTTT. Translation gives CASKASGTDTQYF.

This chain uses TRBV28 with TRBJ2-7, with TRBD2 matching over 8 bases. This CDR3 spans 15 amino acids. The germline V gene has CDR1 MDHEN and CDR2 SYDVKM. J was trimmed by 7 bases and V by 5 bases; bases with no gene match: 13. The CDR3 DNA sequence: TGTGCCAGCAGTGAGCCGGGACTAGTGTTCTATGAGCAGTACTTC. This encodes CASSEPGLVFYEQYF. Looking up the rest from reference TRBV28 and TRBJ2-7 gives the full variable domain: DVKVTQSSRYLVKRTGEKVFLECVQDMDHENMFWYRQDPGLGLRLIYFSYDVKMKEKGDIPEGYSVSREKKERFSLILESASTNQTSMYLCASSEPGLVFYEQYFGPGTRLTVT.

This clone was detected only a few times. The chain recombines TRBV7-8 with TRBJ2-7; tentatively, D is TRBD2 (5 bases). The germline V gene has CDR1 SGHVS and CDR2 FQNEAQ. Trimming took off 2 bases at V and 4 bases at J, with 18 bases between the two ends. The CDR3 is made up of 16 amino acids. CDR3 bases: TGTGCCAGCAGCTTATCCCCCCCTGGAGCGGAGTACGAGCAGTACTTC. It encodes CASSLSPPGAEYEQYF.

The chain carries TRBV19 and TRBJ1-3; tentative D call: TRBD1 (5 bases). Germline V CDR1 and CDR2: LNHDA, SQIVND (reference sequence). Trimming cost V 5 bases and J 2 bases, with 7 bases left between them. This CDR3 is built from 13 residues. CDR3 in amino acids: CASSAGTGNTIYF. In DNA, the CDR3 is TGTGCCAGTAGTGCAGGGACTGGAAACACCATATATTTT.

The J gene is TRBJ1-5, the V gene TRBV29-1, with 7 bases aligning to TRBD1. Trimming at V came to 7 bases and at J to 3 bases, leaving 6 bases not matched to a gene. CDR1 SQVTM and CDR2 ANQGSEA come from the germline V gene. The CDR3 is made up of 13 amino acids. The CDR3 sequence is CSAQGTDNQPQHF. CDR3 in DNA: TGCAGCGCCCAAGGGACAGACAATCAGCCCCAGCATTTT. The complete variable domain, with remaining parts taken from reference TRBV29-1 and TRBJ1-5, reads SAVISQKPSRDICQRGTSLTIQCQVDSQVTMMFWYRQQPGQSLTLIATANQGSEATYESGFVIDKFPISRPNLTFSTLTVSNMSPEDSSIYLCSAQGTDNQPQHFGDGTRLSIL.

This chain connects TRBV19 to TRBJ2-5; unclear D gene. The CDR3 has 14 residues. Trimming took 10 bases from V and 5 from J, leaving 20 bases between them. CDR1 and CDR2 from the germline V gene are LNHDA and SQIVND (reference sequence). DNA for the CDR3: TGTGCCACCTCCTTCGGCGATCCTAGGGAGACCCAGTACTTC. Protein product: CATSFGDPRETQYF.